The source of this TCR beta chain is a study of blood T cell repertoires in COVID-19. CDR1 is SGHAT, CDR2 FQNNGV, per germline. The CDR3 contains 13 residues. Trimming shortened V by 6 bases and J by 6 bases, and 14 bases separated the two germline ends. TCRdb's table, derived via immunoSEQ multiplex PCR, lists solely in-frame clones and lacks some. Among approximately 130,000 clones, about four fifths were seen once, and the ten largest hold over 15%. The chain links TRBV11-2 to TRBJ1-2, with a weak D call TRBD1 (6 bases). The TCR comes from an elderly man with acute or convalescent COVID-19. The sequencing input was peripheral blood. The CDR3 spells CASSSLRTDGYTF. The CDR3 DNA sequence: TGTGCCAGCAGTTCTCTGAGGACAGATGGCTACACCTTC.